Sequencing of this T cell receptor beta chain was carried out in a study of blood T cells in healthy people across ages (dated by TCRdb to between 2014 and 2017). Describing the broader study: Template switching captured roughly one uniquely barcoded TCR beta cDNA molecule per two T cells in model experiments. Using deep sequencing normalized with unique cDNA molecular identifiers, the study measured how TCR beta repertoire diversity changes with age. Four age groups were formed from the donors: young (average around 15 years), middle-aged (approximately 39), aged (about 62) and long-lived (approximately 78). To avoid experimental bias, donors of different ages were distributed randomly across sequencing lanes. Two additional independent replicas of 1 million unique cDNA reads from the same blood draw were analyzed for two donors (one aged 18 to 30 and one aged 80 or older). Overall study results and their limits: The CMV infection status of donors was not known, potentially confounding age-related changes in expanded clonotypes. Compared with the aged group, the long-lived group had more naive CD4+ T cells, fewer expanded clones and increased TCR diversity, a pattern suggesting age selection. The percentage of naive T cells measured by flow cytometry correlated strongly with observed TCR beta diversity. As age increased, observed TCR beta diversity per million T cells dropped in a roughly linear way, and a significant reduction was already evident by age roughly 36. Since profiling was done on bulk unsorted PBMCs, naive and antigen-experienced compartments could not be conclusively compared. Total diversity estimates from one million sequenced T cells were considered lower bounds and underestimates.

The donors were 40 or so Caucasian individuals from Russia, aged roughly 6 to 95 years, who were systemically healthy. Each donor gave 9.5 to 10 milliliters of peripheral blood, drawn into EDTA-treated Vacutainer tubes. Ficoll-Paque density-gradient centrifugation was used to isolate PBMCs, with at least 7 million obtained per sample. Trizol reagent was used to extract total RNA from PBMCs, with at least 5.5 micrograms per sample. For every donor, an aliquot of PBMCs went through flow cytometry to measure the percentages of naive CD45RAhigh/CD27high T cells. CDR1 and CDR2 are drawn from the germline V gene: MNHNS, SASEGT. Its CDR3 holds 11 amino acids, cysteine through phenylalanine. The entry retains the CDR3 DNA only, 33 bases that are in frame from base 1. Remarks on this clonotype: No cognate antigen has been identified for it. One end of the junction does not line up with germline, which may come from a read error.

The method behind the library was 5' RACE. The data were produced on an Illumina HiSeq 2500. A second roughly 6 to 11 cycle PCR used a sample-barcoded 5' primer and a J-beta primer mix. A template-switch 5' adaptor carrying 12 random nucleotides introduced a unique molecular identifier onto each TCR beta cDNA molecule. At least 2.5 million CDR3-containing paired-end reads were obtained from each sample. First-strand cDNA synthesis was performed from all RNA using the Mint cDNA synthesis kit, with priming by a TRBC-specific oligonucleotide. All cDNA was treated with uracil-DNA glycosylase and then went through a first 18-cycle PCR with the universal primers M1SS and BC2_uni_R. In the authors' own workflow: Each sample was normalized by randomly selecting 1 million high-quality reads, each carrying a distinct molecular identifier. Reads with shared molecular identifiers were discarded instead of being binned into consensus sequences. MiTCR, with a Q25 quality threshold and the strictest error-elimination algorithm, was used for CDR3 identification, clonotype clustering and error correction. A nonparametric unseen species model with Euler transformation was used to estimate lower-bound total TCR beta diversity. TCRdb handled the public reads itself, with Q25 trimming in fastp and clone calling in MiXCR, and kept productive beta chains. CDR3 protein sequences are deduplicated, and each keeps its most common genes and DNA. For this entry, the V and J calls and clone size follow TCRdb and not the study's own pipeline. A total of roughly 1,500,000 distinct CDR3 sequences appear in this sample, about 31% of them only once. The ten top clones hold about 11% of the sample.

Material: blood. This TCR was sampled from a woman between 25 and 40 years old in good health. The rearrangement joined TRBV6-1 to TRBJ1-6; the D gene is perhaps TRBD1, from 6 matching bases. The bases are TGTGCCTCACAGGGTAATTCACTCCTCCACTTT. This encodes CASQGNSLLHF.